A selection of T cell receptor beta chains follows, all from one sample in a study of neoadjuvant nivolumab and ipilimumab in lung cancer. Data came from immunoSEQ multiplex PCR; TCRdb stores just in-frame clones and leaves some out. The sample lists about 20,000 clones, about nine tenths occurring once. The input for sequencing was peripheral blood, taken before neoadjuvant nivolumab, alone or with ipilimumab. The receptor source for this set is an adult with non-small cell lung cancer. CDR3s include the opening cysteine and the closing phenylalanine or tryptophan. D genes are given only for firm matches. Where a row states a size, it is once, few, many or the class of an expanded clone; other rows omit it.

CDR3: CASSPSPPSYEQYF; DNA: TGTGCCAGCTCACCAAGCCCTCCCTCCTACGAGCAGTACTTC; D: .; J: TRBJ2-7; size: .; V: TRBV18
CDR3: CASTYGGGVYGYTF; DNA: TGTGCCAGCACCTATGGGGGGGGCGTCTATGGCTACACCTTC; D: .; J: TRBJ1-2; size: .; V: TRBV6-5
CDR3: CASSEDKTANYGYTF; DNA: TGTGCCAGCAGTGAAGATAAGACAGCTAACTATGGCTACACCTTC; D: .; J: TRBJ1-2; size: .; V: TRBV2
CDR3: CASSLGWGGPEAFF; DNA: TGTGCCAGCAGTTTAGGGTGGGGGGGACCTGAAGCTTTCTTT; D: .; J: TRBJ1-1; size: .; V: TRBV28
CDR3: CATRLGRGGGTDTQYF; DNA: TGTGCCACCAGACTAGGTCGCGGAGGGGGCACAGATACGCAGTATTTT; D: .; J: TRBJ2-3; size: .; V: TRBV2
CDR3: CASSLSGDQETQYF; DNA: TGTGCCAGCAGCCTATCAGGGGACCAAGAGACCCAGTACTTC; D: .; J: TRBJ2-5; size: once; V: TRBV6-5
CDR3: CASSSPMGVTSATYEQYF; DNA: TGTGCCAGCAGCTCCCCTATGGGGGTGACTAGCGCTACCTACGAGCAGTACTTC; D: TRBD2; J: TRBJ2-7; size: .; V: TRBV11-1
CDR3: CASSGSVSSGANVLTF; DNA: TGTGCCAGCAGTGGGAGTGTAAGCTCTGGGGCCAACGTCCTGACTTTC; D: .; J: TRBJ2-6; size: .; V: TRBV6-1
CDR3: CASGLVMGTSGSHRQFF; DNA: TGTGCTAGTGGTTTGGTAATGGGGACTAGCGGGAGCCACCGGCAGTTCTTC; D: TRBD2; J: TRBJ2-1; size: .; V: TRBV12-5
CDR3: CASSRDRAGNTIYF; DNA: TGTGCCAGCAGCCGTGACAGGGCTGGAAACACCATATATTTT; D: TRBD1; J: TRBJ1-3; size: .; V: TRBV7-2
CDR3: CASRKNGGVGYTF; DNA: TGTGCCAGCAGGAAAAATGGAGGGGTCGGCTACACCTTC; D: .; J: TRBJ1-2; size: .; V: TRBV28
CDR3: CASSQDPGDGYGYTF; DNA: TGCGCCAGCAGCCAAGATCCGGGGGACGGCTATGGCTACACCTTC; D: .; J: TRBJ1-2; size: .; V: TRBV4-3
CDR3: CASSGQGRNQPQHF; DNA: TGTGCCAGCAGTGGTCAGGGGCGCAATCAGCCCCAGCATTTT; D: .; J: TRBJ1-5; size: few; V: TRBV2
CDR3: CAWSMDSGANVLTF; DNA: TGTGCCTGGAGTATGGACTCTGGGGCCAACGTCCTGACTTTC; D: .; J: TRBJ2-6; size: .; V: TRBV30
CDR3: CASSEALGRLAAEQYF; DNA: TGTGCCAGCAGTGAAGCGCTTGGCCGACTAGCCGCCGAGCAGTACTTC; D: TRBD2; J: TRBJ2-7; size: .; V: TRBV2
CDR3: CASATENIQYF; DNA: TGTGCCAGCGCCACTGAGAACATTCAGTACTTC; D: .; J: TRBJ2-4; size: .; V: TRBV28
CDR3: CASSLLRRGRDTGELFF; DNA: TGTGCCAGCAGCCTTCTCAGGAGGGGGCGCGACACCGGGGAGCTGTTTTTT; D: .; J: TRBJ2-2; size: few; V: TRBV7-8
CDR3: CASSVEVEQYF; DNA: TGTGCCAGCAGCGTCGAGGTCGAGCAGTACTTC; D: .; J: TRBJ2-7; size: .; V: TRBV7-9
CDR3: CSVEQGAGTEAFF; DNA: TGCAGCGTTGAACAGGGGGCAGGCACTGAAGCTTTCTTT; D: TRBD1; J: TRBJ1-1; size: .; V: TRBV29-1
CDR3: CASSLGTSGSLISDTQYF; DNA: TGTGCCAGCAGCTTGGGGACTAGCGGGAGTCTGATTTCAGATACGCAGTATTTT; D: TRBD2; J: TRBJ2-3; size: .; V: TRBV7-3
CDR3: CSVEDRHTEAFF; DNA: TGCAGCGTTGAGGACAGGCACACTGAAGCTTTCTTT; D: TRBD1; J: TRBJ1-1; size: few; V: TRBV29-1
CDR3: CASSLAPPRAGGPGEQYF; DNA: TGTGCCAGCAGCTTAGCGCCCCCTAGGGCGGGAGGGCCGGGTGAGCAGTACTTC; D: TRBD2; J: TRBJ2-7; size: .; V: TRBV7-6
CDR3: CSVEDRAREGTQYF; DNA: TGCAGCGTTGAAGATCGGGCACGCGAGGGGACCCAGTACTTC; D: .; J: TRBJ2-5; size: .; V: TRBV29-1